Listed here are 14 T cell receptor delta chains from one sample, sequenced in a study of γδ T cells in repeated Plasmodium falciparum infection. TCRdb reanalysed the multiplex PCR reads with CATT. Of around 89,000 delta-chain clones in the sample, almost 1.5% were seen once. Vgamma9/Vdelta2+ and Vdelta2-negative gammadelta T cells were flow-sorted from PBMC for bulk sequencing. Sequenced input: gamma-delta T cells from blood. These TCRs come from a pool of human donors (malaria-infected and uninfected, not separated).

This clone was observed a handful of times. The TCRdb record carries a much larger clone's protein, which differs from this DNA's translation at residue 3; a read error is the likely cause, and the protein listed here is the DNA translation. J is TRDJ1 and V is TRDV2; possibly TRDD3 for D (5 bases). Assignment of the J gene here rests on matching the DNA to germline, because TCRdb gives none. The germline V gene has CDR1 GEAIGNYY and CDR2 EKD. This CDR3 is built from 15 residues. The CDR3 DNA sequence: TGTGCCCGTGACACCGTGGGGACCCAAGGGGATAAACTCATCTTT. It encodes CARDTVGTQGDKLIF.

Remarks on this clone: TCRdb pairs this DNA with a much larger clone's protein that differs at residue 12, likely a read error; the protein shown was translated from the DNA. This chain joins TRDV1 and TRDJ2, with 8 bases aligning to TRDD3. Here the J gene was assigned by germline matching of the DNA, as TCRdb has none. Germline CDR1 and CDR2: TSWWSYY and QGS. V lost 1 base and J lost 0; bases outside the gene matches: 16. The CDR3 covers 21 residues. CDR3 in amino acids: CALGEHVRVLGASSLTAQLFF. The CDR3 DNA reads as TGTGCTCTTGGGGAACATGTACGAGTACTGGGGGCCTCCTCTTTGACAGCACAACTCTTCTTT.

This clone was detected many times. The TCRdb record carries a much larger clone's protein, which differs from this DNA's translation at residue 5; a read error is the likely cause, and the protein listed here is the DNA translation. The chain joins TRDV1 to TRDJ1, with 10 bases that match TRDD3. Germline assignment: CDR1 TSWWSYY and CDR2 QGS. The CDR3 extends over 19 amino acids. Unmatched junction bases numbered 14, after V lost 4 bases and J lost 0 bases. CDR3 DNA sequence: TGTGCTCTTGGGGGAATGCACGTTAGGGGGATACGGTACACCGATAAACTCATCTTT. This encodes CALGGMHVRGIRYTDKLIF.

At least ten counts were recorded for this clone. A far larger clone is one base from this, pointing to a likely read error. Other DNA sequences from this sample encode an identical CDR3 as well. This chain joins TRDV3 and TRDJ1; possibly TRDD2 for D (5 bases). The CDR3 is 12 residues long. Germline CDR1 is TVYSNPD and CDR2 is GDNSRS (reference sequence). CDR3 protein: CAYLNPTDKLIF. The CDR3 bases are TGCGCCTACCTAAATCCCACCGATAAACTCATCTTT.

This clone appeared a few times. TCRdb's entry gives the protein of a much larger clone, which mismatches this DNA's translation at residue 4, likely from a read error; the protein reported here is translated from the DNA. This chain uses TRDV2 with TRDJ1, with TRDD3 identical over 7 bases. Here the J gene came from matching the DNA to germline, since TCRdb omits it. The CDR3 has 19 residues. CDR1 and CDR2 from the germline V gene are GEAIGNYY and EKD. The CDR3 DNA reads TGTGCCTGTGGCACCGTACTGGGGATAAACACGGTCACAACCGATAAACTCATCTTT. It codes for CACGTVLGINTVTTDKLIF.

Of note for this clone: A far more abundant clone sits one base away, making this likely a read error. Other DNA sequences of this sample code for an identical CDR3. This sequence joins TRDV1 and TRDJ1, with 11 bases fitting TRDD3. Germline CDR1 reads TSWWSYY; CDR2 reads QGS. The V gene end was trimmed by 0 bases and the J gene end by 4 bases; junction bases not matched to a gene: 22. The CDR3 length is 22 residues. The CDR3 sequence: CALGELCPSYPAGGYWDDKLIF. For the CDR3, the DNA is TGTGCTCTTGGGGAACTATGTCCTTCTTATCCCGCTGGGGGATACTGGGACGATAAACTCATCTTT.

Ten or more counts support this clone. The chain is built from TRDV1 and TRDJ1; 9 bases line up with TRDD3. Germline CDR1 TSWWSYY, CDR2 QGS. The CDR3 runs to 21 residues. Trimming at V came to 2 bases and at J to 0 bases, leaving 19 bases not matched to a gene. The chain's CDR3 is CALGEFPPRRLGDLYTDKLIF. For the CDR3, the DNA is TGTGCTCTTGGGGAATTTCCCCCCAGGAGACTGGGGGACTTGTACACCGATAAACTCATCTTT.

Only a few counts were recorded for this clone. This DNA's translation differs at residue 7 from TCRdb's protein, which comes from a much larger clone; a read error is likely, and the protein shown is translated from the DNA. This chain links TRDV2 with TRDJ1; D is possibly TRDD3 (6 bases). No J gene was available from TCRdb, and it was assigned here by a germline match of the DNA. Germline lookup yields CDR1 GEAIGNYY and CDR2 EKD. The length of the CDR3 is 15 residues. V was shortened by 3 bases and J by 2 bases, with 15 bases between the two germline ends. The CDR3, as DNA: TGTGCCTGTGACGTTCGCCCTTGGGGGACCGATAAACTCATCTTT. It translates to CACDVRPWGTDKLIF.

This clone turned up a few times. The protein TCRdb lists belongs to a much larger clone and differs from this DNA's translation at residue 17, which points to a read error; the protein shown is made from the DNA. The V gene call is TRDV1, and the J gene call is absent; no check of the table's D call, TRDD3, against the DNA was made. There are 18 residues in the CDR3. Per germline, CDR1 TSWWSYY and CDR2 QGS. CDR3 nucleotides: TGTGCTCTTGGGTCTTACCGTTCCATCTGGGGGCCACTCGATAAACTCACCTTT. It specifies CALGSYRSIWGPLDKLTF.

This clone has at least ten counts. The CDR3 DNA is TGTGCTCTTGGGGCCTTTCCTGCGAATGGGGGATACGGGACAATACCGCGGTACACCGATAAACTCATCTTT. It specifies CALGAFPANGGYGTIPRYTDKLIF. This chain joins TRDV1 and TRDJ1; TRDD3 matches 11 bases. Germline matching of the DNA provided the J gene here, since TCRdb leaves it blank. With V trimmed by 4 bases and J by 0 bases, 28 bases remained unmatched. Germline values: CDR1 TSWWSYY, CDR2 QGS. The CDR3 sequence is 24 residues long.

This clone was recorded a few times. This DNA translates differently at residue 22 from the TCRdb protein, which is that of a much larger clone; a read error is likely, and the protein shown is the DNA's own translation. J gene calling gave no result, while the V gene is TRDV1; the table's D gene call, TRDD3, was not cross checked with the DNA. This CDR3 region has 24 residues. Germline CDR1 and CDR2: TSWWSYY and QGS. The CDR3: CALGDALPSYQVLGDFGYTDKPIF. DNA of the CDR3: TGTGCTCTTGGGGATGCGCTTCCTTCCTACCAGGTACTGGGGGACTTCGGGTACACCGATAAACCCATCTTT.

This clone was observed a handful of times. TCRdb attributes to this sequence the protein of a much larger clone, which differs from the DNA translation at residue 5; a read error is likely, and the protein displayed is translated from the DNA. V usage is TRDV2 and J usage is TRDJ1, with 7 positions matching TRDD3. Germline values: CDR1 GEAIGNYY, CDR2 EKD. The V gene end was trimmed by 4 bases and the J gene end by 5 bases; junction bases not matched to a gene: 21. This CDR3 has 18 residues. CDR3 DNA: TGTGCCTGTGAAAGGATACGCGAAGGGAAAGCATCCCCAGATAAACTCATCTTT. It yields the protein CACERIREGKASPDKLIF.

Points on this clone: TCRdb pairs this DNA with a much larger clone's protein that differs at residue 7, likely a read error; the protein shown was translated from the DNA. V and J are TRDV2 and TRDJ3, with D unclear. Here the J gene came from matching the DNA to germline, since TCRdb omits it. CDR1 and CDR2 (germline): GEAIGNYY, EKD. This CDR3 has 22 amino acids. The V end lost 1 base, the J end lost 3 bases, and 27 bases lay between the germline ends. The CDR3 sequence: CACDTVPGTAVLTDWDTRQMFF. The CDR3 region has the DNA TGTGCCTGTGACACTGTACCGGGAACTGCGGTGTTGACGGACTGGGACACCCGACAGATGTTTTTC.

In this sample, this clone turned up a few times. The protein held in TCRdb is that of a much larger clone and does not match this DNA's translation at residue 17, likely because of a read error; the protein shown is translated from the DNA. This chain uses TRDV1 with TRDJ1; no clear D gene. TCRdb offers no J gene call, so here the DNA was matched to germline to obtain one. Germline V CDR1 and CDR2: TSWWSYY, QGS. V was clipped by 1 base and J by 1 base, with 31 bases between them. This CDR3 spans 22 amino acids. CDR3 sequence (DNA): TGTGCTCTTGGGGAACGGTGCCCCCAAAAGTGGGTGACACGAGGGGCCACCGATAAACTCATCTTT. It codes for CALGERCPQKWVTRGATDKLIF.